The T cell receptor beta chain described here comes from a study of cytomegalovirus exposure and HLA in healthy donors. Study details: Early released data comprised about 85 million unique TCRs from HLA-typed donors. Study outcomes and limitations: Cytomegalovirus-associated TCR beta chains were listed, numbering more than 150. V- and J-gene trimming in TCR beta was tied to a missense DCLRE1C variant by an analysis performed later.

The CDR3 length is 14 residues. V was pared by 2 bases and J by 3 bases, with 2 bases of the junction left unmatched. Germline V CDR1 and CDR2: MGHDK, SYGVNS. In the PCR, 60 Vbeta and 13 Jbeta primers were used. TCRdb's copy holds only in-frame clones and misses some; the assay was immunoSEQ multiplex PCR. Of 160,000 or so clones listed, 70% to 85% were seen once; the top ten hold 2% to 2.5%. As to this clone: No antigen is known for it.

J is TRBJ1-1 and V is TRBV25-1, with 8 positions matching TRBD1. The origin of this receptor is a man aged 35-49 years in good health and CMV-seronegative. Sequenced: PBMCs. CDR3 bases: TGTGCCAGCAGTGAAGCAGGGGGCTACACTGAAGCTTTCTTT. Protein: CASSEAGGYTEAFF.